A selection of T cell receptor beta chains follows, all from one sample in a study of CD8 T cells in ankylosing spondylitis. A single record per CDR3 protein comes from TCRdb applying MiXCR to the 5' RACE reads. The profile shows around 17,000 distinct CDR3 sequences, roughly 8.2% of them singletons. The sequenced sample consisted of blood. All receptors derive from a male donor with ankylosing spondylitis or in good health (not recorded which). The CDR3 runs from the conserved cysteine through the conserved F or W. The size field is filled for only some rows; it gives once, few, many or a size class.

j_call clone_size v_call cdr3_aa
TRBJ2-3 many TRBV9 CASSGDSYTDTQYF
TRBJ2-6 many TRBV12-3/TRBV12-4 CASSVVGSSGANVLTF
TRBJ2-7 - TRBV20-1 CSARGKTYEQYF
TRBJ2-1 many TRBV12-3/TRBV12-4 CASSLGPNEQFF
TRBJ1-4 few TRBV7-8 CASSFRRNNEKLFF
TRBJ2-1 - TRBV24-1 CATSDLRDGFYNEQFF
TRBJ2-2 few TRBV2 CASSEVAGELFF
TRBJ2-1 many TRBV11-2 CASSLGFRTSDVEQFF
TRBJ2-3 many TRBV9 CASSVVGYTDTQYF
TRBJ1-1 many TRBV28 CASSRWVTEAFF
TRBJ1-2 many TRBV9 CASSVEVGYGYTF
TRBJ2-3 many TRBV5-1 CASSWNREGTQYF
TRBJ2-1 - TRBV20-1 CSAPRINEQFF
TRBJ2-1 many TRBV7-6 CASSSTSGRTYNEQFF
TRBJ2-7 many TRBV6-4 CASSPDRGSVGEQYF
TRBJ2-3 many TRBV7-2 CASSYRTGNPPDTQYF
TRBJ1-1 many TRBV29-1 CSVSAGSTEAFF
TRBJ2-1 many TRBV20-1 CSAHKDRANEQFF
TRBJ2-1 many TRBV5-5 CASSFGLYNEQFF
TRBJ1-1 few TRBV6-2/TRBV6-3 CASSSEGPEATEAFF
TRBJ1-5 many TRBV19 CASSIDGAFRPQHF
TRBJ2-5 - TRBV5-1 CASSLGTNTETQYF
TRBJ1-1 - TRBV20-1 CSARRTGRLNTEAFF
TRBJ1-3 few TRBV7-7 CASSLNRDSGNTIYF
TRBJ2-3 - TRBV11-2 CASSGWAGDTDTQYF
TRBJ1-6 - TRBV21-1 CASRPTGKGSPLHF
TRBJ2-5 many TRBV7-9 CASSSLGPTQETQYF
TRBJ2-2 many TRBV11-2 CASSPPLAKTGELFF
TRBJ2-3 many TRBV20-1 CSASTRTSGHGGDTQYF
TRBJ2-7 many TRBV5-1 CASSQNAGRAYEQYF
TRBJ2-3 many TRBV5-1 CASSLSESTDTQYF
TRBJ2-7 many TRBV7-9 CASSLTEGLEQYF
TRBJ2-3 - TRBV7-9 CASSLVSDTQYF
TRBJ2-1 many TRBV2 CAIRGDILVEQFF
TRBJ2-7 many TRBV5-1 CASSPKFAGTIDEQYF
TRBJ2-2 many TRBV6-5 CASSYISGELFF
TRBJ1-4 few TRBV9 CASSGGKNNEKLFF
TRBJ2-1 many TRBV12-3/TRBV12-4 CASSPRGGVSGGAQFF
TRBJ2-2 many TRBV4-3 CASSQGPSTGELFF
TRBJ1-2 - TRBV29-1 CSVEDDRDPNGYTF
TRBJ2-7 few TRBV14 CASSQDRTGAFEQYF
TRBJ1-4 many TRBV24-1 CATSDSGASNEKLFF
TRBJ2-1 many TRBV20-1 CSARAAAGVGEQFF
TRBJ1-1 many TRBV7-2 CASSLMGQGNTEAFF
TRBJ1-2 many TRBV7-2 CASAATGVNYGYTF
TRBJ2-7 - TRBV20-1 CSARMGTGIYEQYF
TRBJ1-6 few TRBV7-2 CASSLPFNSPLHF
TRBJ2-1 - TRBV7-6 CASSSLQGARSYNEQFF
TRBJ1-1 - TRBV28 CASMPFENTEAFF
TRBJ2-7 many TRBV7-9 CASGPTGLGEQYF
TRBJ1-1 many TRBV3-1 CASSQDGTEAFF
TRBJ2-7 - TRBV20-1 CSAEGQGNEQYF
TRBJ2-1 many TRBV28 CASSSTALEQFF
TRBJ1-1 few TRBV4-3 CASSQERAGREAFF
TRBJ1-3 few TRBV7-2 CASSLGKGNTIYF
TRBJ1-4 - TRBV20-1 CSARDSGGDTEKLFF
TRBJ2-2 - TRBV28 CASELTPNTGELFF